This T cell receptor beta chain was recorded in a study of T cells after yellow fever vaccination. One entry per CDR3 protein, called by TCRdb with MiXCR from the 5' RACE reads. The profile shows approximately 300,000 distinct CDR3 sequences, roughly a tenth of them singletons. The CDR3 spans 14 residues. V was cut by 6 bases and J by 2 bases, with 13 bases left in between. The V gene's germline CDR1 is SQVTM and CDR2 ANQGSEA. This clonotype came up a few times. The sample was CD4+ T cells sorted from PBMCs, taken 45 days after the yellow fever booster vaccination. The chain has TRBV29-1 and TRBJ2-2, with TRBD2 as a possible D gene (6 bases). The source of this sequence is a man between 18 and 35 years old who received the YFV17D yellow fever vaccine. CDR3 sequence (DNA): TGCAGCGTCCGTAGCGGCCTTAACACCGGGGAGCTGTTTTTT. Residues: CSVRSGLNTGELFF.